This T cell receptor (beta chain) was retrieved from a study of blood T cell repertoires in COVID-19. This CDR3 contains 12 residues. Trimming pared 0 bases from V and 7 bases from J, leaving 7 bases between. Per germline, CDR1 SGHDT and CDR2 YYEEEE. While infection was still active, Seattle patients were enrolled and then followed longitudinally. Clones were sequenced by immunoSEQ multiplex PCR, and TCRdb holds only the in-frame ones, with some missing. This sample has about 210,000 clones, with less than 85% found just once. This chain links TRBV5-6 with TRBJ1-1; possibly TRBD1 for D (5 bases). The sequencing input was peripheral blood. This receptor was obtained from a woman of 80 years or more with COVID-19, enrolled during active disease. The CDR3 reads CASSLGTFEAFF. CDR3 coding DNA: TGTGCCAGCAGCTTGGGGACATTTGAAGCTTTCTTT.